The present T cell receptor beta chain was sequenced within a study of T-cell reconstitution after alpha-beta-depleted transplantation in children. Germline CDR1 ENHRY, CDR2 SYGVKD. The CDR3 is 13 amino acids. The ends were cut back, 8 bases at V and 2 bases at J, with 10 bases in the middle. Findings and limits, study-wide: Diversity and T-cell counts at one year after transplant derived mostly from new T cells. Some patients owed their high day-60 TCRbeta diversity to surviving recipient T cells and thymic progenitors.

Comment on this clonotype: What it recognizes is unknown.

Preparation of the TCRbeta library used unique molecular identifiers. TCRdb re-derived calls from the PCR reads in MiXCR, one entry per CDR3 protein. The sample records fewer than 1 million distinct CDR3 sequences, roughly 15% being singletons. The origin of this receptor is a male patient younger than 18 who had a stem cell transplant for acute lymphoblastic leukemia, so the T cells may come from the graft donor. This specimen was PBMCs, mostly from graft donor cells, taken 360 days after TCRalphabeta/CD19-depleted stem cell transplant. The genes are TRBV10-3 and TRBJ1-5; D remains ambiguous. Here the CDR3 reads CAICAGGNQPQHF. The CDR3 nucleotides read TGTGCCATCTGTGCGGGAGGCAATCAGCCCCAGCATTTT.